This T cell receptor (beta chain) was found in a study of cytomegalovirus exposure and HLA in healthy donors (dated by TCRdb to the late 2010s). Concerning the study at large: An earlier analysis of some 620 of the donors reported roughly 300 Gb of sequence data and roughly 120 million unique TCR beta sequences obtained from about 179 million T cells. About 300 gigabases of sequencing data and 91 million or so unique TCR sequences made up an early release that covered several hundred HLA-typed donors. The genetic ancestry cluster associated with self-reported Caucasian donors included roughly four fifths of the roughly 400 genotyped donors. The aim of the study was to test whether cataloging public T cell receptors could identify signatures of past pathogen exposure. The study profiled the T cell repertoires of 550 to 700 subjects by immunosequencing and related them to cytomegalovirus serostatus. A separate validation cohort of 100 to 150 different subjects was used in addition to the roughly 720-subject first cohort. To predict cytomegalovirus infection status, the study combined high-throughput TCR immunosequencing, statistical association of individual TCRs with disease status, and machine learning. To study patterns of TCR occurrence, a later analysis re-analyzed previously published TCR beta repertoires from several hundred donors and added high-resolution HLA genotyping. In the later analysis, no new phenotypic data were used to find candidate immune exposures; instead, reliance was placed on TCR beta sequences and their occurrence across donors. An earlier analysis of approximately 640 of the donors applied high-throughput TCR beta sequencing to assess whether each TCR beta V gene segment acted as functional or pseudogenic. Alongside the repertoire data, information on donor age, sex, ethnicity and CMV serostatus was compiled. A later genetic analysis used genome-wide SNP genotypes for about 60% of the roughly 670 donors, treating that subset as a discovery cohort. All discovery cohort repertoires had been generated using a single sequencing platform. Both class I and class II loci were covered by HLA typing, at four-digit resolution. The number of donors typed differed by locus, with about 629-630 for A, B, C, DRB1 and DQB1, 522 for DQA1, 600 to 610 for DPA1, and approximately 470 for DPB1. Because of strong linkage in the cohort, four to six DR-DQ haplotypes were treated as single units for association and clustering. Among 300 to 450 genotyped donors of the cohort, an average of approximately 240,000 unique TCR beta nucleotide sequences were sequenced per donor, roughly 20% of them non-productive.

From cysteine to phenylalanine, the CDR3 is 17 amino acids long. Only the CDR3 portion is preserved as DNA: 51 bases, with reading frame beginning at the first base. For CDR1 and CDR2, the germline V gene (reference sequence) lists SEHNR and FQNEAQ. Germline trimming: 5 bases from V, 4 bases from J; junction bases outside gene matches: 13. The paper's findings and limits, for the study overall: A further reported finding was that TCR beta sequences accurately predicted the HLA-A and HLA-B alleles for most subjects in the first cohort. The sequencing pipeline was judged likely to have produced a cluster of highly shared sequence variants as a technical artifact. Assigning TCR associations to individual alleles was difficult when HLA alleles, especially DR and DQ, strongly co-occurred. In a later analysis, over 15,000 TCR beta sequences were associated with specific HLA alleles at a false discovery rate of 0.05. The authors suggested that the approach could potentially be extended to other disease states and immunological phenotypes. A later analysis reported that several top co-occurrence clusters appeared linked to parvovirus B19, influenza, CMV and Epstein-Barr virus. An association between a missense DCLRE1C variant and V-gene and J-gene trimming of TCR beta chains was found in a later genetic analysis and replicated in an independent cohort. In this cohort, only TCR beta chains were sequenced, and detectable features were limited by the absence of alpha or paired-chain data. The presence/absence analyses assumed that sequencing depth was roughly uniform across donors, and that assumption may not be true. Linkage disequilibrium might explain the correlated functional status among segregating V segments, but an unknown experimental factor could not be ruled out. In an earlier analysis of approximately 590 of the donors, most TCR beta V segments appeared in productive rearrangements about 87% or about 30% of the time, broadly matching IMGT annotations. Immune exposure information for the cohort was limited to CMV serostatus. HLA typing was unavailable for some donors at each locus, so association tests used only the typed subset. According to a later analysis, most CMV-associated TCR beta chains appeared to be HLA-restricted, and the HLA associations seemed to be driven largely by CMV exposure. Compared with the 666-donor mean, donors in an Asian-associated ancestry cluster had fewer N-insertions in productive TCRs, according to a later genetic analysis. Some IMGT-functional V segments, including TRBV6-2 and TRBV6-3, could not be distinguished by the 87-base-pair reads and were therefore excluded. According to a later analysis, TCR association rates differed among HLA loci, with DRB1 alleles showing the most associated TCRs and HLA-C alleles showing the fewest. Because counts were too low, roughly 18 rarely observed V segments, including chromosome 9 orphons, were left out of the earlier analysis of approximately 500 of the donors. Cytomegalovirus status was reported to be diagnosed by the classifier with high specificity and sensitivity in both the original and validation cohorts. Compared with equally common non-associated chains, HLA-associated TCR beta chains in a later analysis were more clonally expanded and had lower generation probabilities. A few of the identified cytomegalovirus-associated TCR beta chains were confirmed in vitro to be specific for cytomegalovirus antigens. The study listed 150 to 200 TCR beta chains as associated with cytomegalovirus. Across donors, most TCR sequences were observed very rarely, whereas some public TCRs were present in many individuals.

In total, just over 650 healthy bone marrow donors made up the cohort. All cohort members were sampled while nominally healthy, although unrecorded immune exposures were likely present. The donor was CMV seronegative and belonged to the group of more than 300 seronegative cohort members. A peripheral blood sample was provided by each donor, and peripheral blood mononuclear cells were used for TCR beta sequencing. The Qiagen DNeasy Blood Extraction Kit was used to extract genomic DNA from the blood cell samples. The library relied on the immunoSEQ multiplex PCR assay. The multiplex PCR relied on a mix of 60 forward primers for TCR Vbeta segments and 13 reverse primers for TCR Jbeta segments. A multiplex PCR assay on genomic DNA amplified the CDR3 region of rearranged TCR beta genes. On the Illumina HiSeq System, the amplified TCR beta libraries were sequenced as 87-base-pair reads. As for how the authors treated the data: A later analysis counted about 80 million unique TCR beta chains across the 690 or so repertoires, and approximately 11 million of these chains were shared by at least two donors. A nearest-neighbor algorithm error-corrected the raw reads and collapsed the reads into unique sequences, merging closely related sequences to remove PCR and sequencing errors. V, D and J gene segments were assigned by aligning CDR3 sequences to IMGT reference sequences. For a sequence to be retained, at least a six-nucleotide match to both a V gene segment and a J gene segment was required. A rearrangement counted as productive if the CDR3 had no stop codons and remained in frame with V and J, and every other rearrangement counted as non-productive. CDR3 was defined by IMGT convention, running from the second conserved V-encoded cysteine to the conserved J-encoded phenylalanine. Sequences without an unambiguous match to a single V gene segment were excluded from the earlier analysis of several hundred of the donors. An earlier analysis of 587 of the donors classified V segments as functional when productive rearrangements were above 56.7% and as segregating when the standard deviation between donors was above 5%. To diagnose cytomegalovirus status from the catalog of TCR beta chain sequences, a statistical classification framework was built. A later analysis assigned V and J genes by comparing TCR nucleotide sequences with IMGT/GENE-DB human TR gene sequences. Using the TCRdist pipeline, a later analysis assigned CDR3 sequences along with most-parsimonious VDJ recombination scenarios. In a later analysis, each TCR beta chain was defined by its CDR3 amino acid sequence together with its V-gene family, and reads lacking a unique V-gene family were excluded. In a later analysis, 550 to 650 highly shared, low-generation-probability nucleotide sequences were removed to address suspected cross-contamination and a sequencing artifact. In a later analysis, a clonal expansion index was calculated for each public chain from normalized within-repertoire ranks of inferred template counts. In a later analysis, generation probabilities were computed using a VDJ recombination model fitted to out-of-frame rearrangements, and the results were checked against IGoR. A later analysis scored TCR-TCR, TCR-HLA and TCR-CMV co-occurrence with hypergeometric tests, applying a repertoire-size bias correction to TCR pairs. To estimate false discovery rates, a later analysis permuted the HLA or CMV assignments 20 times. In a later analysis, co-occurring TCRs were grouped using DBSCAN, with TCRdist sequence similarity added in when clustering inside HLA-allele-positive subsets. Co-occurrence clustering excluded repertoires with fewer than 30,000 or more than 120,000 public chains, plus five with anomalous nucleotide sharing. TCRdb re-hosts the immuneACCESS table, in-frame sequences only. Its copies lack some clones; in the studies checked, an unresolved V gene accounts for under half of them, and the cause for the rest is not known. V and J calls and clone size are copied from that table; D and trimming were computed from the DNA. Present in this sample are tens of thousands of clones, about four fifths of which were seen just once. The ten largest clones add up to 1.4% of the sample.

A note on this clone: What antigen it recognizes has not been identified. Base-call qualities are not available, and no considerably larger clone is one nucleotide away.

Recombination linked TRBV7-9 to TRBJ1-5; the central 8 bases match TRBD1. Source material: PBMCs. This TCR came from a female donor in good health and CMV-seronegative. The CDR3 protein is CASSHSRAGGRNQPQHF. The nucleotides read TGTGCCAGCAGCCACTCAAGGGCAGGGGGCAGGAATCAGCCCCAGCATTTT.